The source of this TCR beta chain is a study of robustness of blood B and T cell sequencing (dated by TCRdb to the late 2010s). Regarding the study in general: The study aimed to determine how much peripheral blood is needed to reliably characterize an individual's TCRbeta and IgG repertoires. TCRbeta and IgG repertoires were quantified in each of the roughly 10 independently drawn blood samples. As technical replicates, two replicate TCRbeta cDNA libraries were made from one shared RNA pool taken from a single 10 ml draw. Results and caveats for the whole study, not just this receptor: Because EDTA tubes had to be fractionated immediately, the use of EDTA tubes in multi-site collections was limited. The TCRbeta rarefaction curves did not fully level off, which suggests under-sequencing or many low-abundance clonotypes. Overlap of rare TCRbeta clonotypes did not improve with pooling tubes, implying much larger blood volumes would be needed to capture them. The 1,000 most abundant TCRbeta clonotypes from the pooled draws were detected in every single 10 ml sample. Combining 3 or 4 tubes (roughly 28-45 ml blood) brought coverage of the top 10,000 TCRbeta clonotypes close to saturation. Of the top 10,000 TCRbeta clonotypes in one technical replicate library, more than 90% were also found in the other technical replicate library. Evidence of cross-contamination, likely caused by batch processing, was seen in one pair of TCRbeta libraries, and the UMI-sequence pairs shared between the two libraries were removed.

TCRbeta repertoires were quantified from mRNA rather than genomic DNA, which captures expressed receptors. Buffy coat leukocytes were collected into Trizol, and RNA was extracted with the Direct-zol RNA MiniPrep Plus kit without cell sorting. To separate plasma, buffy coat and red blood cells, the EDTA blood tubes were centrifuged right away at 4 degrees C. The germline V gene supplies CDR1 ENHRY and CDR2 SYGVKD. The CDR3 starts with the cysteine, ends with the phenylalanine, and has 15 residues. The DNA shown is the 45-base CDR3, in frame from base 1. V is pared back by 7 bases and J by 0 bases, with 10 bases lying between the germline termini. Receptor libraries were prepared by PCR. The run used an Illumina MiSeq. cDNA was synthesized with SMARTScribe reverse transcriptase and a 5' template-switch oligo that added a universal priming site. The template-switch oligo carried a 12-nucleotide random unique molecular identifier (UMI) that tagged each cDNA molecule. During reverse transcription, chain-specific reverse primers targeted TCRbeta transcripts. Residual template-switch adapters were removed by uracil DNA glycosylase treatment, and cDNA was purified using a Qiagen MinElute kit. For the first PCR, KAPA HiFi HotStart ReadyMix was used for roughly 23 cycles, with amplification split across four 50 ul reactions containing step-out primers. First-round PCR products were gel-purified before further amplification. Illumina Nextera adapters were attached in a second approximately 8-cycle PCR, after which libraries were purified and pooled. The UMI barcode for each TCRbeta molecule was captured by a 50-nucleotide 5' read. In the original analysis: Reads were grouped by UMI into consensus reads using the MIGEC toolkit. Final reads were produced by merging forward and reverse consensus reads with PEAR. Identical UMI-sequence pairs shared across libraries were treated as cross-sample contamination and removed by a custom decontamination script. V(D)J assignment and CDR3 extraction were performed with MIGMAP, a wrapper around IgBLAST. TCR clonotypes were defined by identical V gene, J gene and CDR3 amino acid sequence, and CDR1 and CDR2 were left unsequenced. TCRdb trimmed the raw reads at Q25, called clones with MiXCR and kept productive beta chains. Rows with one shared CDR3 protein collapse into an entry with the most common genes and DNA. The V and J calls here are based on TCRdb, not the publication. The sample table lists over 3,500 distinct CDR3 sequences, approximately 50% of them with a count of one. Over 20% of the sample is held by the ten biggest clonotypes.

Regarding this clonotype: Its target antigen remains unknown. There are no base qualities to consult, and no much larger clone falls within one base.

The receptor's source is a human donor in good health. Recombination linked TRBV10-3 to TRBJ1-6; the D gene cannot be resolved reliably. Material for sequencing was peripheral blood. The base sequence is TGTGCCATCAAGCGGGCATACTCCTATAATTCACCCCTCCACTTT. This gives the protein CAIKRAYSYNSPLHF.